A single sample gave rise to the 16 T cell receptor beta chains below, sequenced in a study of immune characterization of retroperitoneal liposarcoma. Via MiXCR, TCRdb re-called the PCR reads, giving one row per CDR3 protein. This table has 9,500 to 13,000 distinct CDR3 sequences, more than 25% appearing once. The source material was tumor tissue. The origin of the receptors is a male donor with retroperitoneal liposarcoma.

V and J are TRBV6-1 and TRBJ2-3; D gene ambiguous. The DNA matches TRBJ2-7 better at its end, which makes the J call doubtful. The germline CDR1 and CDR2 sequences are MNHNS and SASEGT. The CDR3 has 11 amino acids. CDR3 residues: CASSPRYEQYF. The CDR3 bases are TGTGCCAGCAGTCCTCGGTACGAGCAGTACTTC.

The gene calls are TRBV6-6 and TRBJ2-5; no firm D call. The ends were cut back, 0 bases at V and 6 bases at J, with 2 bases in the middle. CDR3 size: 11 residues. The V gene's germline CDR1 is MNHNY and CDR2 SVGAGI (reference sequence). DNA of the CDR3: TGTGCCAGCAGTTACTCTCAGACCCAGTACTTC. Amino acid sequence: CASSYSQTQYF.

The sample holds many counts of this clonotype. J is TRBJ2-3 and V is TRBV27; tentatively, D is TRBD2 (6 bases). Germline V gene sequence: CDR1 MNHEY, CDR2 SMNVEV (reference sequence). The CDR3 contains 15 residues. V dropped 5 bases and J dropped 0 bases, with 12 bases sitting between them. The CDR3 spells CASSLGGISTDTQYF. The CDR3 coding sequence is TGTGCCAGCAGTCTTGGCGGGATTAGCACAGATACGCAGTATTTT.

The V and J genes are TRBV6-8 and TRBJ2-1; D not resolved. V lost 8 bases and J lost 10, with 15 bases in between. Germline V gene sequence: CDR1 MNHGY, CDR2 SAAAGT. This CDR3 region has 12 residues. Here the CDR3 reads CASSRTRYEQFF. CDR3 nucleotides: TGTGCCAGCTCGCGCACCAGGTACGAGCAGTTCTTC.

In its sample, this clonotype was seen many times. The CDR3, as DNA: TGTGCCAGCATGGGTTATGGGGGTGTTGATGGCGAGCAGTACTTC. It codes for CASMGYGGVDGEQYF. This rearrangement joins TRBV25-1 to TRBJ2-5; either TRBD1 or TRBD2 may supply D (5 bases each). TRBJ2-7 explains the end of the DNA better; the J call may be wrong. The CDR3 is 15 residues long. Looked up from germline, CDR1 is MGHDK and CDR2 is SYGVNS.

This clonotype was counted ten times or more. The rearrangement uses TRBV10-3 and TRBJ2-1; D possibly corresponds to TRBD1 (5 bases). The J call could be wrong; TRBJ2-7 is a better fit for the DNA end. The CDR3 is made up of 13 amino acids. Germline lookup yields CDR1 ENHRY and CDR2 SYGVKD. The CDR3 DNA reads TGTGCCATCCGAGCGTCCACGGACAATGAGCAGTACTTC. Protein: CAIRASTDNEQYF.

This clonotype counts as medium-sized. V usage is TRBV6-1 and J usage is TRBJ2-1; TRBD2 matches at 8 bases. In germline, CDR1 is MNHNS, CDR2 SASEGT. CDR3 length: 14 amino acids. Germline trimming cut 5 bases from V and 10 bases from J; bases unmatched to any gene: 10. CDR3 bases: TGTGCCAGCAGTTATACCCAGCGGGGGTACGAGCAGTTCTTC. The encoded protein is CASSYTQRGYEQFF.

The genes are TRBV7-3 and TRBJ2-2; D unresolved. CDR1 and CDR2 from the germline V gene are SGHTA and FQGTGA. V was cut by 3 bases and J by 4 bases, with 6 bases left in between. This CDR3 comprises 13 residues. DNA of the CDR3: TGTGCCAGCAGCTTCACTGCCACCGGGGAGCTGTTTTTT. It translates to CASSFTATGELFF. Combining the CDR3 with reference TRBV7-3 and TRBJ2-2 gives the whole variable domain GAGVSQTPSNKVTEKGKYVELRCDPISGHTALYWYRQSLGQGPEFLIYFQGTGAADDSGLPNDRFFAVRPEGSVSTLKIQRTERGDSAVYLCASSFTATGELFFGEGSRLTVL.

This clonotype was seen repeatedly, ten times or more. CDR3 loop: CASSSPWGGDTDTQYF. The DNA of the CDR3 is TGTGCCAGCAGTTCCCCGTGGGGCGGGGACACAGATACGCAGTATTTT. The chain links TRBV12-3 or TRBV12-4 to TRBJ2-3; D might be TRBD2 (6 bases). Trimming pared 4 bases from V and 2 bases from J, leaving 16 bases between. The CDR3 is 16 residues long.

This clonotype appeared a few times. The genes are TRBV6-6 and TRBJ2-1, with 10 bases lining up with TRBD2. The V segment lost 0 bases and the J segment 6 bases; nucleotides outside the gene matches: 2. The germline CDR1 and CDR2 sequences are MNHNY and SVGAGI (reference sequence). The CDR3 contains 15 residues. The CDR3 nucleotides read TGTGCCAGCAGTTACTCTAGGACTAGCGGCAATGAGCAGTTCTTC. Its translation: CASSYSRTSGNEQFF.

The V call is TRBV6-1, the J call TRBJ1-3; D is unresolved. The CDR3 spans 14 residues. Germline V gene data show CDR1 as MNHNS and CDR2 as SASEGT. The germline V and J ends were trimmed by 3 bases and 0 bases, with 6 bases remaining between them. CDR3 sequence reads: CASSDSRSGNTIYF. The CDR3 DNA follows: TGTGCCAGCAGTGACAGTCGCTCTGGAAACACCATATATTTT.

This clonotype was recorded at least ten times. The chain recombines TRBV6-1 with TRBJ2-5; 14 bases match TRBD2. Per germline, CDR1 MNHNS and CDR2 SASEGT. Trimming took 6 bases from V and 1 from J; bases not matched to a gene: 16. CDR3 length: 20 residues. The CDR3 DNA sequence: TGTGCCAGCAGCCTGGACCTCAGACTAGCGGGAGGGCCGTCCCAAGAGACCCAGTACTTC. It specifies CASSLDLRLAGGPSQETQYF.

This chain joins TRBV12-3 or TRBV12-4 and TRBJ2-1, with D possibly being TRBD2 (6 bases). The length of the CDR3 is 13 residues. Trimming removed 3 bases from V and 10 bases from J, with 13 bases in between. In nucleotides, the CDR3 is TGTGCCAGCAGTTTTGGGGACTCCTACGAGCAGTTCTTC. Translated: CASSFGDSYEQFF.

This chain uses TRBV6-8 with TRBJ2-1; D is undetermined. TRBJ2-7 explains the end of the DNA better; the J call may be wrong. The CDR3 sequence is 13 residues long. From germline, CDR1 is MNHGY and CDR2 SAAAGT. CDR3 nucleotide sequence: TGTGCCATCCATCCGACTTCCTACAATGAGCAGTACTTC. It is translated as CAIHPTSYNEQYF.

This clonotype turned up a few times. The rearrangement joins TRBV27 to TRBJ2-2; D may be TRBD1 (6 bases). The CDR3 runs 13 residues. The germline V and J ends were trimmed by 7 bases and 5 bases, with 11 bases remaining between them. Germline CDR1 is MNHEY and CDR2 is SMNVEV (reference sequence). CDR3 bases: TGTGCCAGCAAATTAACAGGGACCGGGGAGCTGTTTTTT. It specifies CASKLTGTGELFF.

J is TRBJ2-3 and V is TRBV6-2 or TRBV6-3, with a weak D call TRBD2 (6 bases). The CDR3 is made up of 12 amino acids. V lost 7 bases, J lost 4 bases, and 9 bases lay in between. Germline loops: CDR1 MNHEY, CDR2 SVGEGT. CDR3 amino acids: CASKRLADTQYF. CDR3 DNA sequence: TGTGCCAGCAAACGACTAGCAGATACGCAGTATTTT.